Included here is one TCR beta chain sequence, with context. In its sample, this clonotype was seen once. It has no known antigen specificity. Base qualities were left out, and no much larger clone turns up one base away. One read alone is a weak basis. The CDR3 numbers 14 residues from cysteine through phenylalanine. Only the CDR3 part of the read is kept: 42 bases, read in frame from the first base. At the junction V is shortened by 7 bases and J by 6 bases; bases outside the gene matches: 9. RNA was extracted with the RNeasy kit and about 0.45 to 1 ug was reverse transcribed using random hexamers. The immunoSEQ multiplex PCR assay, covering 54 Vbeta and 13 Jbeta segments, was used to amplify TCR beta CDR3 regions. To correct PCR amplification bias, a synthetic template baseline was used for both primer optimization and computational correction. In the authors' own workflow: Reads were assigned to V, D and J genes according to IMGT and analyzed in immunoSEQ Analyzer, with only productive sequences retained. Clonality was computed as one minus Shannon entropy normalized by log2 of the number of productive unique sequences. For each patient and control, public and private clones were evaluated within the 100 most prevalent clones. Clones were defined as Susac-specific when absent from the healthy and MS cohorts, from approximately 1,100 published viral clones and from other ImmuneACCESS disease sequences. Using fastp at Q25 and MiXCR, TCRdb reprocessed the public reads and kept productive beta chains. Each entry merges the rows of one CDR3 protein and shows their most common DNA and genes. These V and J calls rely on TCRdb rather than the paper's analysis. The sample records 120,000 to 150,000 distinct CDR3 sequences, around 94% of which are singletons. The ten biggest clones cover roughly 0.29% of the sample.

Peripheral blood CD8+ and CD4+ T cells from healthy donors, Susac syndrome patients and multiple sclerosis patients were profiled using high-throughput TCR beta sequencing. The healthy donors served as controls matched for age and sex. Bulk CD8+ and CD4+ T cells were purified magnetically by negative isolation, whereas CD8+ TEMRA cells were enriched by FACS. Blood was collected in EDTA tubes and processed within 24 hours, with PBMCs isolated through density gradient centrifugation. PBMCs intended for TCR sequencing were cryopreserved in liquid nitrogen and thawed later in a water bath at 37 degrees C. The sorted or isolated CD4+, CD8+ and CD8+ TEMRA cells reached a purity of at least 90%. These data belong to a study of CD8 T cells in Susac syndrome (dated 2019 in TCRdb). About the full investigation: The study used repertoire sequencing to test whether antigen drove CD8+ T cell activation and differentiation in Susac syndrome. The clonality of the CD8+ T cell repertoire was compared across about 12 healthy donors, roughly 14 Susac syndrome patients and around 15 multiple sclerosis patients. Points the paper makes about the study in general: The TCR sequencing and HLA analysis was acknowledged to have included a relatively small number of individuals.

The sequenced sample consisted of CD8+ T cells from PBMCs. This receptor was obtained from a human donor in good health. In this chain, TRBV12-3 or TRBV12-4 is recombined with TRBJ2-1; 7 bases in the middle match TRBD1. The DNA is TGTGCCAGCACCAGACAGGGTGCGATCAATGAGCAGTTCTTC. Its amino acids are CASTRQGAINEQFF.